This T cell receptor beta chain appears in the sequencing data of a study of blood T cell repertoires in COVID-19. Study-wide context: Sites across the United States, Italy and Spain contributed samples from acute and convalescent COVID-19.

This table comes from immunoSEQ multiplex PCR, and its TCRdb copy is limited to in-frame clones, with some not included. The table records about 410,000 clones, over 85% of them present only once. The V and J ends lost 5 bases and 1 base, in that order; junction bases with no gene match: 8. Germline V lookup: CDR1 SGHRS, CDR2 YFSETQ. This CDR3 region has 16 residues. Sequenced sample: PBMCs or T cells enriched from blood (not recorded which). The rearrangement joins TRBV5-1 to TRBJ1-2, with 10 bases lining up with TRBD1. The sequence was obtained from a woman aged 25 to 39 who had recovered from COVID-19. For the CDR3, the DNA is TGCGCCAGCAGTCCGGGACAGGGGACACTTAACTATGGCTACACCTTC. Protein product: CASSPGQGTLNYGYTF. The entire variable domain, with the rest obtained from reference TRBV5-1 and TRBJ1-2, is as follows: KAGVTQTPRYLIKTRGQQVTLSCSPISGHRSVSWYQQTPGQGLQFLFEYFSETQRNKGNFPGRFSGRQFSNSRSEMNVSTLELGDSALYLCASSPGQGTLNYGYTFGSGTRLTVV.